These T cell receptor beta chains were read from a single sample in a study of shared clonotypes between healthy human individuals. TCRdb's table, derived via immunoSEQ multiplex PCR, lists solely in-frame clones and lacks some. The sample holds approximately 640,000 clones, roughly 70% seen once. The sequenced sample consisted of memory CD4+ T cells sorted from blood. The receptors come from a woman aged 30 to 39 in good health. Each CDR3 is given with its conserved first and last residue. A D gene is named only where the DNA matches it firmly. Expanded clones get a size class; other rows say once, few or many, or leave the size out.

TGCGCCAGCAGCTGGGGGACAGTAGCTGGTGGCTACACCTTC CASSWGTVAGGYTF TRBJ1-2 TRBV5-1 TRBD1 few
TGTGCCAGCAGCTTAGTGGCTTTGAACACTGAAGCTTTCTTT CASSLVALNTEAFF TRBJ1-1 TRBV7-2 . .
TGTGCCAGCAGTTCGACAGGGGAAGGGACTGAAGCTTTCTTT CASSSTGEGTEAFF TRBJ1-1 TRBV28 TRBD1 .
TGCGCCAGCAGCCGAGAGGGAGCAGGGTACGAGCAGTACTTC CASSREGAGYEQYF TRBJ2-7 TRBV5-1 . few
TGCGCCAGCAGCTTGGGACAGTCTCGCGAGCAGTACTTC CASSLGQSREQYF TRBJ2-7 TRBV5-1 . .
TGTGCCAGTAGTGGGGGACTAGCGGGGGCCCGAGAGACCCAGTACTTC CASSGGLAGARETQYF TRBJ2-5 TRBV19 TRBD2 once
TGCGCCAACCCGAGGGTTAACACTGAAGCTTTCTTT CANPRVNTEAFF TRBJ1-1 TRBV23-1 . .
TGTGCCAGCGGGACAGGGGTGTTGGTGCGGCCCCAGCATTTT CASGTGVLVRPQHF TRBJ1-5 TRBV28 TRBD1 .
TGTGCCAGCAGCCGTGGGATGGGTCAACAGGGGGTAGGGAAACAGACCCAGTACTTC CASSRGMGQQGVGKQTQYF TRBJ2-5 TRBV7-9 TRBD1 .
TGTGCCAGCAGTTACTCTAGGAACACCGGGGAGCTGTTTTTT CASSYSRNTGELFF TRBJ2-2 TRBV6-6 . .
TGTGCCAGTAGTCCCAGGACAGATACGGAGACCCAGTACTTC CASSPRTDTETQYF TRBJ2-5 TRBV19 . once
TGTGCCAGCAGTCCCATAGTCACCGGGGAGCTGTTTTTT CASSPIVTGELFF TRBJ2-2 TRBV6-5 . .
TGCGCCAGCAGCTTGGGACCGGCGAACACTGAAGCTTTCTTT CASSLGPANTEAFF TRBJ1-1 TRBV5-1 . .
TGCGCCAGCAGCATCGGACTAGCGGGAGTAGTGGAAGGAGAGACCCAGTACTTC CASSIGLAGVVEGETQYF TRBJ2-5 TRBV10-1 TRBD2 .
TGCGCCAGCAGCTTAGGCGGGCCGGACAATGAGCAGTTCTTC CASSLGGPDNEQFF TRBJ2-1 TRBV5-1 . .
TGTGCCAGCAGTCTAGGACTAGCGGGCACCGGGGAGCTGTTTTTT CASSLGLAGTGELFF TRBJ2-2 TRBV28 TRBD2 .
TGTGCCAGCATGGGGGCAAATGAAAAACTGTTTTTT CASMGANEKLFF TRBJ1-4 TRBV28 . .
TGTGCCAGCAGCTCTTATCAACGGGACAGGCTCTACGAGCAGTACTTC CASSSYQRDRLYEQYF TRBJ2-7 TRBV7-2 TRBD1 many
TGTGCCAGCAGTTCCCGACCAGGCACTGAAGCTTTCTTT CASSSRPGTEAFF TRBJ1-1 TRBV27 . .
TGTGCCAGCAGCCAACAAGACCGAGAAAACATTCAGTACTTC CASSQQDRENIQYF TRBJ2-4 TRBV7-2 . .
TGCAGCTCCGGGAGGGTGGGCAATGAGCAGTTCTTC CSSGRVGNEQFF TRBJ2-1 TRBV29-1 TRBD2 .
TGCAGTGCTAGCCCAGGGGAGACCCAGTACTTC CSASPGETQYF TRBJ2-5 TRBV20-1 . once
TGTGCCAGCAGCTTGGGGGACAGGGTAGTTAGCTACACCTTC CASSLGDRVVSYTF TRBJ1-2 TRBV5-4 TRBD1 few